One and the same sample provided the 8 T cell receptor beta chains below, sequenced in a study of T cell responses to AZD1222 COVID-19 vaccine. The repertoire was sequenced with immunoSEQ multiplex PCR; TCRdb's copy has only in-frame clones and lacks some. The sample has more than 70,000 clones, roughly nine tenths seen once. Sequenced material: peripheral blood, taken on day 0 of AZD1222 vaccination. Receptors originate from an adult in good health.

The chain is built from TRBV28 and TRBJ2-7, with 10 bases identical to TRBD2. V lost 6 bases, J lost 4 bases, and 9 bases stayed unmatched. CDR1 and CDR2 from the germline V gene are MDHEN and SYDVKM. CDR3 length equals 15 residues. This CDR3 is CASRGGASGSYEQYF. In DNA form, the CDR3 reads TGTGCCAGCAGGGGGGGGGCTAGCGGGAGTTACGAGCAGTACTTC.

V is TRBV10-1 and J is TRBJ1-5, with unresolved D. Trimming stripped 5 bases from V and 0 bases from J, with 5 bases between. Germline V gene sequence: CDR1 WNHNN, CDR2 SYGVQD (reference sequence). CDR3 length: 13 residues. The CDR3 DNA is TGCGCCAGCAGTCAGAATAGCAATCAGCCCCAGCATTTT. Translated: CASSQNSNQPQHF.

This clone was detected only once. CDR3 nucleotides: TGTGCCACCAGGAAAGGAGGGACCGGGGAGCTGTTTTTT. Translating gives CATRKGGTGELFF. The chain couples TRBV24-1 to TRBJ2-2; tentative D call: TRBD2 (6 bases). The CDR3 contains 13 residues. V was trimmed by 7 bases and J by 5 bases, leaving 10 bases between them. Germline CDR1 reads KGHDR; CDR2 reads SFDVKD.

The chain joins TRBV18 to TRBJ1-2; TRBD1 is a possible D gene (5 bases). Per germline, CDR1 KGHSH and CDR2 LQKENI. This CDR3 spans 15 amino acids. V lost 0 bases and J 5 bases, leaving 13 bases between the germline ends. The DNA for the CDR3 is TGTGCCAGCTCACCACCGTCCACAGGTCCATATGGCTACACCTTC. As protein: CASSPPSTGPYGYTF.

The V call is TRBV18, the J call TRBJ1-6; TRBD1 agrees at 12 bases. The trim removed 3 bases at V and 10 bases at J, leaving 4 bases unmatched. This CDR3 is 15 amino acids long. CDR1 KGHSH and CDR2 LQKENI come from the germline V gene. The DNA of the CDR3 is TGTGCCAGCTCACCGGGGACAGGGGGCAGATCACCCCTCCACTTT. This codes for CASSPGTGGRSPLHF.

The rearrangement links TRBV18 to TRBJ2-1; 7 nucleotides align to TRBD2. Trimming at V came to 1 base and at J to 0 bases, leaving 6 bases not matched to a gene. The CDR3 is 17 residues long. CDR1 is KGHSH, CDR2 LQKENI, per germline. The CDR3 DNA follows: TGTGCCAGCTCACCACAAACTAGCGTAAGCTCCTACAATGAGCAGTTCTTC. It encodes CASSPQTSVSSYNEQFF.

This chain links TRBV19 with TRBJ1-1, with D possibly being TRBD1 (6 bases). Trimming took off 6 bases at V and 2 bases at J, with 10 bases between the two ends. The germline gives CDR1 LNHDA, CDR2 SQIVND (reference sequence). This CDR3 region has 13 residues. As DNA, the CDR3 is TGTGCCAGTAGGAGGACAGTCAACACTGAAGCTTTCTTT. Translation gives CASRRTVNTEAFF.

The CDR3 region is CASSSGPNEKLFF. The CDR3 DNA reads as TGCGCCAGCAGCTCCGGGCCTAATGAAAAACTGTTTTTT. V gene TRBV5-1 combines with J gene TRBJ1-4, with D hard to call. V was clipped by 3 bases and J by 3 bases, with 6 bases between them. The CDR3 is 13 residues long. Germline loops: CDR1 SGHRS, CDR2 YFSETQ.